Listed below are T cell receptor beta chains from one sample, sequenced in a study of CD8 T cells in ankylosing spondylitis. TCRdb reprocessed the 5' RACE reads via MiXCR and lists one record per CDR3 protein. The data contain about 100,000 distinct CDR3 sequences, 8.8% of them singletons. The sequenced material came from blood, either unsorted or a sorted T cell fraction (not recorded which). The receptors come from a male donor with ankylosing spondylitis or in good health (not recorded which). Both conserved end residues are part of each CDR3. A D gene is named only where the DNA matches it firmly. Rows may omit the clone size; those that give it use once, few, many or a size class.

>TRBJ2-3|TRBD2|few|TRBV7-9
TGTGCCAGCAGTCCTAGCGGGGGGGCCACAGATACGCAGTATTTT
CASSPSGGATDTQYF
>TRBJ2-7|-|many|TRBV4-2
TGTGCCAGCAGCCAAGTTAAGGGCTTGAGCGACAGCTCCTACGAGCAGTACTTC
CASSQVKGLSDSSYEQYF
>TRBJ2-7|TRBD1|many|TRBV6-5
TGTGCCAGCACCCGGACCGGGACAGGATCGTACGAGCAGTACTTC
CASTRTGTGSYEQYF
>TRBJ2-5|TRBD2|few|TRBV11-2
TGTGCCAGCAGCGCCCGGAGCGGGGGGGCGTCCCAGTACTTC
CASSARSGGASQYF
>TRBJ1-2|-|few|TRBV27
TGTGCCAGCAGTCTCTTCCCTCAAGCAGCCCTAGGCTATGGCTACACCTTC
CASSLFPQAALGYGYTF
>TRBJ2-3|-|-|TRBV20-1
TGCAGTGCTAGGGACCCCCGAGGGTCAGATACGCAGTATTTT
CSARDPRGSDTQYF
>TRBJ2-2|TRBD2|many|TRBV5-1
TGCGCCAGCAGCTTGGTACCTAGCGGGAGGAACACCGGGGAGCTGTTTTTT
CASSLVPSGRNTGELFF
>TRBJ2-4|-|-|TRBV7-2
TGTGCCAGCAGCTTAGGGACAGCTCTAGCCAAAAACATTCAGTACTTC
CASSLGTALAKNIQYF
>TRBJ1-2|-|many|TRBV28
TGTGCCAGCAGTTCTGGGGGGCTAGGCTATGGCTACACCTTC
CASSSGGLGYGYTF
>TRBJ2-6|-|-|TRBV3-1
TGTGCCAGCAGCCTCAGCAGCCCTGGGGCCAACGTCCTGACTTTC
CASSLSSPGANVLTF
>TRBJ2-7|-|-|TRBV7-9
TGTGCCAGCAGCTTTCGCGGGGCAATGTACGAGCAGTACTTC
CASSFRGAMYEQYF
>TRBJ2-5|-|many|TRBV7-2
TGTGCCAGCAGCTTGAGGATATTAAGAGAGACCCAGTACTTC
CASSLRILRETQYF
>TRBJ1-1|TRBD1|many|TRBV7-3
TGTGCCAGCAGCTTCTCCGGACAGGGGAAAGCTTTCTTT
CASSFSGQGKAFF
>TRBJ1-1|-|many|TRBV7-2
TGTGCCAGCAGCTCAGACCGGGCGACTGAAGCTTTCTTT
CASSSDRATEAFF
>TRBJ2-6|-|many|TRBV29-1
TGCAGCGCCCGGGACGGGGGCTCTGGGGCCAACGTCCTGACTTTC
CSARDGGSGANVLTF
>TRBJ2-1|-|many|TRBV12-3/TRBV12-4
TGTGCCAGCAGTTTGAGGAATGAGCAGTTCTTC
CASSLRNEQFF
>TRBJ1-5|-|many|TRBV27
TGTGCCAGCAGTCAACAGGGTACAAGCAATCAGCCCCAGCATTTT
CASSQQGTSNQPQHF
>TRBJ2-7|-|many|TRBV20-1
TGCAGTGCTAGCGAGGACGCTTACGAGCAGTACTTC
CSASEDAYEQYF
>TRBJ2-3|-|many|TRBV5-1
TGCGCCAGCAGTTTGGCAGATACGCAGTATTTT
CASSLADTQYF
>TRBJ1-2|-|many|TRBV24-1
TGTGCCACGAGGAATACAGGGACGGGCTCTGGCTACACCTTC
CATRNTGTGSGYTF
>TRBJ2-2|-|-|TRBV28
TGTGCCAGCAGTTTAGGTTTCGGGGAGCTGTTTTTT
CASSLGFGELFF
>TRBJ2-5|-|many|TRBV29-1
TGCAGCGCACACATGACGGAGACCCAGTACTTC
CSAHMTETQYF
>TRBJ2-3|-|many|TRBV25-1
TGTGCCAGCAGTGCCATACCTCGCACAGATACGCAGTATTTT
CASSAIPRTDTQYF
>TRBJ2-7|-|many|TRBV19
TGTGCCAGTAGTCCACAGGCGGACTCCTACGAGCAGTACTTC
CASSPQADSYEQYF
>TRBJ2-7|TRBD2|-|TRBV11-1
TGTGCCAGCAGCTGGAGGCAGGGACTAGCTGTCCCCGAGCAGTACTTC
CASSWRQGLAVPEQYF